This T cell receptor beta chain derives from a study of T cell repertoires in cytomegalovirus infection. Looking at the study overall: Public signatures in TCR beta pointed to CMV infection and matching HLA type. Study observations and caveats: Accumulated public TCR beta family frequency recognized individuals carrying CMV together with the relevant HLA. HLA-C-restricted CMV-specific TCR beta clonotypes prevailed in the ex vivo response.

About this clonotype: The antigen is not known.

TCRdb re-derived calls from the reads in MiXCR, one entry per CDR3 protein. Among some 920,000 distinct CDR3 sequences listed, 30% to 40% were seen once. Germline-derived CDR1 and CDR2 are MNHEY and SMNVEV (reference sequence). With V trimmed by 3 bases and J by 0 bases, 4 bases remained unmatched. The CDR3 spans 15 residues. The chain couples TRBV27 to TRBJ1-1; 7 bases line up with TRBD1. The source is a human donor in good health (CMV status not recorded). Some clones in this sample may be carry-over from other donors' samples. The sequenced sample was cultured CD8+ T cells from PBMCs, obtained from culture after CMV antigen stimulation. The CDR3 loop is CASSFQTGLNTEAFF. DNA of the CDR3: TGTGCCAGCAGTTTTCAGACAGGGCTGAACACTGAAGCTTTCTTT.